This T cell receptor (beta chain) was profiled in a study of early stage breast cancer tumors. Whole-study results and caveats: Compared with adjacent normal breast, tumors showed 2 to 2.5-fold denser, more clonal T cells.

The repertoire was sequenced with immunoSEQ multiplex PCR; TCRdb's copy has only in-frame clones and lacks some. The table includes some 5,000 clones, roughly two thirds detected once. On this clone: What it binds is not known.

Sequencing was carried out using breast tumor tissue. This clonotype was obtained from a person in their sixties or seventies with breast cancer.

CDR3 DNA sequence: TGTGCCAGCAGCTTAGGACATCGCAATCAGCCCCAGCATTTT. This translates into CASSLGHRNQPQHF. The V call is TRBV13, the J call TRBJ1-5; the D is unclear. Germline V gene data show CDR1 as PRHDT and CDR2 as FYEKMQ (reference sequence). Trimming cost V 0 bases and J 2 bases, with 5 bases left between them. This CDR3 is 14 amino acids long.